Below, 29 T cell receptor beta chains from the same sample are listed, as sequenced in a study of radiation and T cells in renal cell carcinoma. Noted time point: blood 4 weeks post-SBRT, at nephrectomy. Treatment specified: 15 Gy SBRT to primary tumor, nephrectomy 4 weeks later. Measured with immunoSEQ multiplex PCR; TCRdb has only the in-frame clones, and not every one. The table includes 60,000 to 95,000 clones, roughly 80% detected once. Sample: blood, taken from a patient whose treatment included radiotherapy and nephrectomy. The receptors were gathered from an older woman with renal cell carcinoma.

The CDR3 here is CASSLEPGLDYGYTF. CDR3 in DNA: TGCGCCAGCAGCTTGGAGCCAGGCCTTGACTATGGCTACACCTTC. This chain joins TRBV5-1 and TRBJ1-2, with D unresolved. The germline CDR1 and CDR2 sequences are SGHRS and YFSETQ. CDR3 length: 15 amino acids. V lost 0 bases, J lost 3 bases, and 12 bases lay in between.

The V call is TRBV28, the J call TRBJ1-4; no clear D. The V end was cut by 6 bases, the J end by 2 bases, with 10 bases between. Germline V CDR1 and CDR2: MDHEN, SYDVKM. This CDR3 has 14 amino acids. CDR3 in DNA: TGTGCCAGCAGGATGAGTAGTACTAATGAAAAACTGTTTTTT. Protein sequence: CASRMSSTNEKLFF.

The rearrangement links TRBV30 to TRBJ2-5, with D possibly being TRBD1 or TRBD2 (6 bases each). In germline, CDR1 is GTSNPN, CDR2 SVGIG (reference sequence). This CDR3 comprises 15 residues. V dropped 3 bases and J dropped 3 bases, with 17 bases sitting between them. CDR3 residues: CAWSFGTEGEETQYF. CDR3 bases: TGTGCCTGGAGCTTCGGGACTGAGGGGGAAGAGACCCAGTACTTC.

The J gene is TRBJ2-6, the V gene TRBV28; D possibly matches TRBD1 or TRBD2 (5 bases each). The V end was cut by 2 bases, the J end by 0 bases, with 17 bases between. This CDR3 contains 19 residues. Looked up from germline, CDR1 is MDHEN and CDR2 is SYDVKM. The CDR3: CASSLRWGISPSGANVLTF. CDR3 sequence (DNA): TGTGCCAGCAGTTTACGGTGGGGGATCTCCCCCTCTGGGGCCAACGTCCTGACTTTC.

The rearrangement uses TRBV9 and TRBJ1-1; D is undetermined. The CDR3 extends over 13 amino acids. Germline V gene sequence: CDR1 SGDLS, CDR2 YYNGEE. Trimming stripped 0 bases from V and 4 bases from J, with 7 bases between. Written as DNA, the CDR3 is TGTGCCAGCAGCGTAGTGTCGAGCACTGAAGCTTTCTTT. It translates to CASSVVSSTEAFF.

As to this clone: Other DNA sequences of this sample code for an identical CDR3. This rearrangement joins TRBV27 to TRBJ1-1; 8 nucleotides align to TRBD1. Germline trimming cut 5 bases from V and 1 base from J; bases unmatched to any gene: 3. Germline values: CDR1 MNHEY, CDR2 SMNVEV (reference sequence). The CDR3 length is 14 residues. CDR3 region: CASSPGTGNTEAFF. The CDR3 nucleotides are TGTGCCAGCAGTCCGGGGACAGGGAACACTGAAGCTTTCTTT.

The chain recombines TRBV19 with TRBJ1-1; 9 nucleotides agree with TRBD1. CDR3 length: 14 amino acids. V dropped 6 bases and J dropped 2; count of bases not matched to a gene: 4. Per the germline V gene, CDR1 is LNHDA and CDR2 is SQIVND (reference sequence). For the CDR3, the DNA is TGTGCCAGTAGCCACAGGGGGCCTAACACTGAAGCTTTCTTT. Translating it yields CASSHRGPNTEAFF.

The chain joins TRBV5-1 to TRBJ1-1, with 8 nucleotides matching TRBD1. Germline CDR1 is SGHRS and CDR2 is YFSETQ. Unmatched junction bases numbered 6, after V lost 0 bases and J lost 5 bases. This CDR3 is 15 amino acids long. The CDR3 DNA sequence: TGCGCCAGCAGCTTGGGACAGGGGATGGGAACTGAAGCTTTCTTT. Its translation: CASSLGQGMGTEAFF.

This chain uses TRBV9 with TRBJ1-1; D not resolved. The germline V and J ends were trimmed by 0 bases and 3 bases, with 12 bases remaining between them. Germline V lookup: CDR1 SGDLS, CDR2 YYNGEE. The CDR3 extends over 15 amino acids. CDR3 protein: CASSVAPGRHTEAFF. The CDR3 DNA reads as TGTGCCAGCAGCGTAGCTCCGGGGAGGCACACTGAAGCTTTCTTT. The full variable domain, in which reference TRBV9 and TRBJ1-1 provide the parts outside the CDR3, is DSGVTQTPKHLITATGQRVTLRCSPRSGDLSVYWYQQSLDQGLQFLIQYYNGEERAKGNILERFSAQQFPDLHSELNLSSLELGDSALYFCASSVAPGRHTEAFFGQGTRLTVV.

This chain joins TRBV6-1 and TRBJ1-1, with TRBD1 matching 7 bases. With V trimmed by 1 base and J by 7 bases, 6 bases remained unmatched. Looked up from germline, CDR1 is MNHNS and CDR2 is SASEGT. This CDR3 is 14 amino acids long. The CDR3 reads CASSEDRGRREAFF. The CDR3 DNA reads TGTGCCAGCAGTGAAGACAGGGGACGGCGTGAAGCTTTCTTT.

The chain employs TRBV5-4 and TRBJ2-1; tentatively, D is TRBD2 (6 bases). The CDR3 is 15 residues long. The germline V and J ends were trimmed by 3 bases and 0 bases, with 10 bases remaining between them. CDR1 is SGHNT, CDR2 YYREEE, per germline (reference sequence). CDR3 region: CASSSEGGSYNEQFF. CDR3 coding DNA: TGTGCCAGCAGCTCGGAGGGAGGCTCCTACAATGAGCAGTTCTTC.

The J gene is TRBJ1-2, the V gene TRBV6-1, with no clear D. Trimming pared 6 bases from V and 3 bases from J, leaving 14 bases between. Per germline, CDR1 MNHNS and CDR2 SASEGT. The CDR3 sequence is 14 residues long. The CDR3 protein is CASRYTPSDYGYTF. The CDR3 DNA is TGTGCCAGCAGGTACACCCCATCTGACTATGGCTACACCTTC.

The rearrangement uses TRBV5-1 and TRBJ2-5; D is ambiguous. There are 12 residues in the CDR3. Trimming pared 1 base from V and 1 base from J, leaving 2 bases between. Per germline, CDR1 SGHRS and CDR2 YFSETQ. CDR3 region: CASSLPQETQYF. For the CDR3, the DNA is TGCGCCAGCAGCTTGCCCCAAGAGACCCAGTACTTC.

The chain carries TRBV28 and TRBJ1-4, with 9 nucleotides matching TRBD1. In germline, CDR1 is MDHEN, CDR2 SYDVKM. The CDR3 extends over 17 amino acids. V lost 4 bases to trimming and J lost 1 base; unmatched junction nucleotides: 7. The CDR3 reads CASSSDTGGVTNEKLFF. The CDR3 region has the DNA TGTGCCAGCAGTTCCGATACAGGGGGCGTAACTAATGAAAAACTGTTTTTT.

This chain joins TRBV19 and TRBJ1-2; the D gene is possibly TRBD1 (6 bases). Germline values: CDR1 LNHDA, CDR2 SQIVND (reference sequence). The CDR3 runs to 14 residues. V was clipped by 7 bases and J by 5 bases, with 17 bases between them. The chain's CDR3 is CASTPQGGGYGYTF. CDR3 DNA: TGTGCCAGTACCCCACAGGGAGGAGGGTATGGCTACACCTTC.

The J gene is TRBJ2-7, the V gene TRBV7-9; D unclear. This CDR3 comprises 13 residues. The V and J ends lost 6 bases and 0 bases respectively, with 9 bases between them. Germline V gene lookup returns CDR1 SEHNR and CDR2 FQNEAQ (reference sequence). The CDR3 region has the DNA TGTGCCAGCAGGGCGGATACCTCCTACGAGCAGTACTTC. It yields the protein CASRADTSYEQYF.

This chain's CDR3 is CASSPLHPSNQPQHF. In DNA form, the CDR3 reads TGCGCCAGCAGCCCTCTTCACCCTAGCAATCAGCCCCAGCATTTT. This chain links TRBV4-1 with TRBJ1-5; no firm D call. The V and J ends lost 4 bases and 0 bases respectively, with 10 bases between them. This CDR3 contains 15 residues. CDR1 MGHRA and CDR2 YSYEKL come from the germline V gene.

The chain carries TRBV6-5 and TRBJ1-1; TRBD1 aligns across 9 bases. The CDR3 has 14 amino acids. J gave up 7 bases and V 6 bases, and 9 bases lay outside the gene matches. Germline V gene data show CDR1 as MNHEY and CDR2 as SVGAGI. In DNA, the CDR3 is TGTGCCAGCAGGCAGGGACAGGGTTTCTATGAAGCTTTCTTT. Translating gives CASRQGQGFYEAFF.

The chain joins TRBV6-6 to TRBJ1-6, with TRBD1 matching 8 bases. Germline V CDR1 and CDR2: MNHNY, SVGAGI (reference sequence). The CDR3 runs 14 residues. V shed 6 bases and J 10 bases; nucleotides not matched to a gene: 8. In nucleotides, the CDR3 is TGTGCCAGCAGCCGGACAGGGAAAGAGTCACCCCTCCACTTT. This gives the protein CASSRTGKESPLHF.

The gene calls are TRBV2 and TRBJ2-2, with a weak D call TRBD1 (6 bases). Germline CDR1 SNHLY, CDR2 FYNNEI. The CDR3 has 13 residues. The ends were cut back, 6 bases at V and 1 base at J, with 6 bases in the middle. CDR3 coding DNA: TGTGCCAGCAGGACAGGGAACACCGGGGAGCTGTTTTTT. This encodes CASRTGNTGELFF.

This chain uses TRBV2 with TRBJ1-2, with 7 bases identical to TRBD1. CDR1 SNHLY and CDR2 FYNNEI come from the germline V gene. The V segment lost 7 bases and the J segment 4 bases; nucleotides outside the gene matches: 9. The CDR3 sequence is 14 residues long. The CDR3 spells CASKVDRDVYGYTF. The CDR3 coding sequence is TGTGCCAGCAAGGTAGACAGGGACGTCTATGGCTACACCTTC. Full variable domain (missing parts from reference TRBV2 and TRBJ1-2): EPEVTQTPSHQVTQMGQEVILRCVPISNHLYFYWYRQILGQKVEFLVSFYNNEISEKSEIFDDQFSVERPDGSNFTLKIRSTKLEDSAMYFCASKVDRDVYGYTFGSGTRLTVV.

The chain combines TRBV25-1 with TRBJ2-1; the match to TRBD2 covers 12 bases. Unmatched junction bases numbered 9, after V lost 1 base and J lost 5 bases. CDR1 is MGHDK, CDR2 SYGVNS, per germline. CDR3 length: 18 amino acids. CDR3 coding DNA: TGTGCCAGCAGTGAATTGGTCGCTAGCGGGAGGGCCAACAATGAGCAGTTCTTC. Its protein is CASSELVASGRANNEQFF.

This sequence joins TRBV7-9 and TRBJ1-5; maybe TRBD1 (5 bases). With 3 bases removed from V and 2 bases from J, the gap between germline ends came to 8 bases. Germline CDR1 SEHNR, CDR2 FQNEAQ (reference sequence). The CDR3 consists of 14 residues. Written as DNA, the CDR3 is TGTGCCAGCAGCTTGGTAGGGGGCAATCAGCCCCAGCATTTT. This translates into CASSLVGGNQPQHF.

This chain joins TRBV5-1 and TRBJ1-1; a weak D match, TRBD1 (6 bases). The V gene lost 4 bases and the J gene lost 1 base, with 8 bases spanning the gap. The CDR3 extends over 13 amino acids. Germline V CDR1 and CDR2: SGHRS, YFSETQ. The CDR3 reads CASSPGQNTEAFF. CDR3 sequence (DNA): TGCGCCAGCAGCCCGGGACAGAACACTGAAGCTTTCTTT.

This chain connects TRBV30 to TRBJ2-2, with D unresolved. This CDR3 spans 11 amino acids. Trimming removed 1 base from V and 8 bases from J, with 5 bases in between. Per germline, CDR1 GTSNPN and CDR2 SVGIG (reference sequence). This CDR3 is CAWSGGGELFF. For the CDR3, the DNA is TGTGCCTGGAGTGGGGGAGGGGAGCTGTTTTTT.

J is TRBJ1-6 and V is TRBV27, with TRBD1 matching 8 bases. V lost 6 bases, J lost 10 bases, and 11 bases stayed unmatched. Per germline, CDR1 MNHEY and CDR2 SMNVEV (reference sequence). The CDR3 consists of 15 residues. Here the CDR3 reads CASSLDRGYGSPLHF. CDR3 DNA: TGTGCCAGCAGCCTTGACAGGGGATATGGCTCACCCCTCCACTTT.

The chain joins TRBV5-1 to TRBJ2-7; 10 bases agree with TRBD1. Looked up from germline, CDR1 is SGHRS and CDR2 is YFSETQ. CDR3 length: 15 amino acids. J lost 7 bases, V lost 4 bases, and 11 bases had no gene match. CDR3 DNA sequence: TGCGCCAGCAGCCCTGACAGGGGGCAAGGGGGAGAGCAGTACTTC. Translated, it gives CASSPDRGQGGEQYF.

The chain joins TRBV5-6 to TRBJ2-7; 12 bases map to TRBD1. V lost 2 bases and J lost 3; bases outside the gene matches: 6. The CDR3 runs to 16 residues. Germline-derived CDR1 and CDR2 are SGHDT and YYEEEE. In nucleotides, the CDR3 is TGTGCCAGCAGCTTTACCGGGACAGGGGGCCGCTACGAGCAGTACTTC. This gives the protein CASSFTGTGGRYEQYF.

This clone was counted only a few times. The chain couples TRBV10-3 to TRBJ2-1; 9 bases are shared with TRBD1. With 0 bases clipped from V and 8 bases from J, the junction kept 17 bases outside the gene matches. The CDR3 sequence is 19 residues long. The germline V gene has CDR1 ENHRY and CDR2 SYGVKD. CDR3 in amino acids: CAISESYRGRSRRSYEQFF. The CDR3 nucleotides read TGTGCCATCAGTGAGTCGTACAGGGGGCGGTCTCGAAGATCGTATGAGCAGTTCTTC.